This T cell receptor (beta chain) is drawn from a study of shared clonotypes between healthy human individuals. At the level of the study: The donor pool was made up of a couple of women and three men aged 18 to 49. Study outcomes and limitations: Large depth notwithstanding, sorted-subset sequencing proved incomplete by rarefaction.

To note about this clone: The target antigen is unknown.

TCRdb's copy holds only in-frame clones and misses some; the assay was immunoSEQ multiplex PCR. This table holds millions of clones, roughly 93% found once. The V and J ends lost 8 bases and 7 bases respectively, with 14 bases between them. The CDR3 runs 12 residues. The germline gives CDR1 MDHEN, CDR2 SYDVKM. The chain links TRBV28 to TRBJ1-2; a possible D gene is TRBD1 (5 bases). The sequenced sample was naive CD4+ T cells from PBMCs. Subset meaning: CD45RA+ positively selected. The receptor comes from a man younger than 35 in good health. Some clones in this sample may be carry-over from other donors' samples. CDR3 sequence reads: CASVWGFSGYTF. The CDR3 DNA reads as TGTGCCAGCGTATGGGGCTTTAGTGGCTACACCTTC.